Presented here are 18 T cell receptor beta chains from one specimen sequenced in a study of blood T cell repertoires in COVID-19 (dated by TCRdb to about 2020). Libraries were built with the immunoSEQ multiplex PCR assay. Drawn from immuneACCESS, this table holds only the in-frame rearrangements with V and J called that TCRdb kept. Clones are partly lost; checked studies trace under half to an unresolved V gene and leave the rest unexplained. A total of 250,000 to 300,000 clones appear in this sample, approximately 92% of them only once. Together, the top ten hold about 1.1% of the sample. Sequenced material: PBMCs or T cells enriched from blood (not recorded which). All receptors come from a woman in her 30s who had recovered from COVID-19.

The CDR3 loop reads CATSRDNLIQGDESFF. DNA of the CDR3: TGTGCCACCAGCAGAGACAACCTGATCCAGGGGGATGAAAGTTTCTTT. The V and J genes are TRBV15 and TRBJ1-1; 7 nucleotides agree with TRBD1. Germline V CDR1 and CDR2: LNHNV, YYDKDF (reference sequence). The CDR3 extends over 16 amino acids. The V gene end was trimmed by 0 bases and the J gene end by 13 bases; junction bases not matched to a gene: 17.

The rearrangement links TRBV28 to TRBJ2-7; 8 bases match TRBD2. The germline V gene has CDR1 MDHEN and CDR2 SYDVKM. CDR3 length: 16 residues. V was pared by 3 bases and J by 7 bases, with 14 bases of the junction left unmatched. CDR3 in DNA: TGTGCCAGCAGTTTCGCCTCAGGAGCGGGAGTTAAGGAGCAGTACTTC. As protein: CASSFASGAGVKEQYF.

The chain combines TRBV10-3 with TRBJ2-1; the match to TRBD2 covers 9 bases. Germline V gene sequence: CDR1 ENHRY, CDR2 SYGVKD. The V and J ends lost 0 bases and 4 bases, in that order; junction bases with no gene match: 4. There are 16 residues in the CDR3. This chain's CDR3 is CAISESPSGNYNEQFF. The DNA for the CDR3 is TGTGCCATCAGTGAGTCGCCTAGCGGGAATTACAATGAGCAGTTCTTC.

This chain connects TRBV7-2 to TRBJ1-1; D gene unclear. V lost 5 bases and J lost 5, with 12 bases in between. The V gene's germline CDR1 is SGHTA and CDR2 FQGNSA. There are 13 residues in the CDR3. DNA of the CDR3: TGTGCCAGCAGCCCCGGGTTGGATACTGAAGCTTTCTTT. It specifies CASSPGLDTEAFF.

The chain joins TRBV7-9 to TRBJ2-7; 10 bases match TRBD2. The CDR3 is 15 residues long. The trim removed 10 bases at V and 3 bases at J, leaving 12 bases unmatched. Germline lookup yields CDR1 SEHNR and CDR2 FQNEAQ (reference sequence). CDR3 DNA sequence: TGTGCCACACACGGGCTAGCGGGAGATGGCTACGAGCAGTACTTC. It specifies CATHGLAGDGYEQYF.

The chain couples TRBV12-3 or TRBV12-4 to TRBJ1-2; the D gene is possibly TRBD1 (5 bases). Between the trimmed V and J ends, which lost 1 base and 8 bases, there was a span of 5 bases. This CDR3 is built from 11 residues. DNA for the CDR3: TGTGCCAGCAGTTTAGGGGGCGGCTACACCTTC. Translating gives CASSLGGGYTF.

The rearrangement uses TRBV5-8 and TRBJ2-5; TRBD2 matches 16 bases. Trimming at V came to 3 bases and at J to 4 bases, leaving 6 bases not matched to a gene. This CDR3 is 17 amino acids long. The germline V gene has CDR1 SGHTS and CDR2 YDEGEE. In DNA, the CDR3 is TGTGCCAGCAGCTATGGGACTAGCGGGAGGGCGGCAGAGACCCAGTACTTC. This translates into CASSYGTSGRAAETQYF.

CDR3 sequence reads: CASSAGLAGTELFF. In nucleotides, the CDR3 is TGTGCCAGCTCAGCTGGACTAGCGGGAACGGAGCTGTTTTTT. J is TRBJ2-2 and V is TRBV18; 12 positions agree with TRBD2. The CDR3 spans 14 residues. Germline-derived CDR1 and CDR2 are KGHSH and LQKENI. J was trimmed by 10 bases and V by 5 bases; bases with no gene match: 5.

The J gene is TRBJ2-7, the V gene TRBV28, with TRBD1 matching over 9 bases. Germline assignment: CDR1 MDHEN and CDR2 SYDVKM. The CDR3 covers 16 residues. J was trimmed by 3 bases and V by 3 bases; bases with no gene match: 9. The DNA for the CDR3 is TGTGCCAGCAGTTTTCCCCAACTGACAGGGGGCTACGAGCAGTACTTC. Protein sequence: CASSFPQLTGGYEQYF.

This clone came up once. The chain is built from TRBV29-1 and TRBJ2-2; no reliable D call. CDR1 is SQVTM and CDR2 is ANQGSEA in the germline V gene. V lost 7 bases and J 1 base, leaving 7 bases between the germline ends. The CDR3 has 12 residues. DNA for the CDR3: TGCAGCGGGGCTGAGAACACCGGGGAGCTGTTTTTT. It specifies CSGAENTGELFF.

This sequence joins TRBV28 and TRBJ2-5; possibly TRBD1 for D (5 bases). Germline lookup yields CDR1 MDHEN and CDR2 SYDVKM. The length of the CDR3 is 14 residues. The V end was cut by 3 bases, the J end by 0 bases, with 8 bases between. CDR3 sequence (DNA): TGTGCCAGCAGTTTTTCGGACAACCAAGAGACCCAGTACTTC. Its translation is CASSFSDNQETQYF.

The V gene is TRBV28, the J gene TRBJ1-4; possibly TRBD1 for D (5 bases). The V gene's germline CDR1 is MDHEN and CDR2 SYDVKM. V lost 6 bases and J lost 6, with 14 bases in between. The CDR3 contains 14 residues. The DNA for the CDR3 is TGTGCCAGCAGCTTTTCAGGGAGGTATGAAAAACTGTTTTTT. It yields the protein CASSFSGRYEKLFF. Drawing the rest from reference TRBV28 and TRBJ1-4, the complete variable domain is DVKVTQSSRYLVKRTGEKVFLECVQDMDHENMFWYRQDPGLGLRLIYFSYDVKMKEKGDIPEGYSVSREKKERFSLILESASTNQTSMYLCASSFSGRYEKLFFGSGTQLSVL.

This chain links TRBV30 with TRBJ2-1; 10 positions agree with TRBD2. In germline, CDR1 is GTSNPN, CDR2 SVGIG (reference sequence). After removal of 2 bases from V and 5 bases from J, the junction contained 6 bases not matched to a gene. This CDR3 region has 15 residues. CDR3 nucleotides: TGTGCCTGGAGTCCGGGACTAGCGTACAACAATGAGCAGTTCTTC. Encoded protein: CAWSPGLAYNNEQFF.

The genes are TRBV10-2 and TRBJ1-5, with a possible D match to TRBD1 (5 bases). The CDR3 is 13 residues long. Trimming cost V 5 bases and J 4 bases, with 9 bases left between them. CDR1 and CDR2 (germline): WSHSY, SAAADI. CDR3 sequence (DNA): TGCGCCAGCAGTCGGGGGGAAAATCAGCCCCAGCATTTT. Translated: CASSRGENQPQHF.

This sequence joins TRBV28 and TRBJ2-7; the match to TRBD1 covers 9 bases. The CDR3 contains 15 residues. V was clipped by 2 bases and J by 0 bases; unmatched bases: 2. Germline CDR1 MDHEN, CDR2 SYDVKM. CDR3 region: CASSLPGQGSYEQYF. In DNA form, the CDR3 reads TGTGCCAGCAGTTTACCGGGACAGGGCTCCTACGAGCAGTACTTC. Filled out from reference TRBV28 and TRBJ2-7, the complete variable domain reads DVKVTQSSRYLVKRTGEKVFLECVQDMDHENMFWYRQDPGLGLRLIYFSYDVKMKEKGDIPEGYSVSREKKERFSLILESASTNQTSMYLCASSLPGQGSYEQYFGPGTRLTVT.

The rearrangement uses TRBV7-3 and TRBJ2-1, with TRBD2 matching 7 bases. With V trimmed by 2 bases and J by 4 bases, 11 bases remained unmatched. The CDR3 runs to 17 residues. Germline V gene sequence: CDR1 SGHTA, CDR2 FQGTGA. This CDR3 reads CASSLSAGAGVYNEQFF. For the CDR3, the DNA is TGTGCCAGCAGCTTATCGGCCGGGGCGGGAGTTTACAATGAGCAGTTCTTC.

This rearrangement joins TRBV13 to TRBJ2-1; the D gene is possibly TRBD2 (5 bases). The CDR3 loop spans 16 amino acids. Looked up from germline, CDR1 is PRHDT and CDR2 is FYEKMQ (reference sequence). V lost 2 bases and J lost 0, with 11 bases in between. The CDR3 nucleotides are TGTGCCAGCAGCTTAACAGACTACCTCTCCTACAATGAGCAGTTCTTC. It yields the protein CASSLTDYLSYNEQFF.

CDR3 nucleotide sequence: TGCGCCAGCAGCTTGGGACAGGGAACGGCTGGCTACACCTTC. The encoded protein is CASSLGQGTAGYTF. The rearrangement links TRBV5-1 to TRBJ1-2, with TRBD1 matching 7 bases. Germline trimming cut 0 bases from V and 7 bases from J; bases unmatched to any gene: 6. Germline V gene data show CDR1 as SGHRS and CDR2 as YFSETQ. The CDR3 covers 14 residues.